Shown below are 9 T cell receptor beta chains from a single sample sequenced in a study of blood T cell repertoires in COVID-19. TCRdb's table, derived via immunoSEQ multiplex PCR, lists solely in-frame clones and lacks some. The sample shows 200,000 to 250,000 clones, roughly 90% of them seen only once. Sequenced sample: PBMCs or T cells enriched from blood (not recorded which). These receptors all come from a woman aged 50 to 60 in a cohort exposed to, infected with or recovered from COVID-19 (not recorded which).

In this sample, this clone turned up once. The chain recombines TRBV5-1 with TRBJ1-1, with D possibly TRBD1 on 5 matching bases. Trimming cost V 4 bases and J 1 base, with 11 bases left between them. The CDR3 has 14 amino acids. Germline-derived CDR1 and CDR2 are SGHRS and YFSETQ. In DNA form, the CDR3 reads TGCGCCAGCAGCGGGCAGGGTTCGAACACTGAAGCTTTCTTT. This gives the protein CASSGQGSNTEAFF. Variable domain in full (rest from reference TRBV5-1 and TRBJ1-1): KAGVTQTPRYLIKTRGQQVTLSCSPISGHRSVSWYQQTPGQGLQFLFEYFSETQRNKGNFPGRFSGRQFSNSRSEMNVSTLELGDSALYLCASSGQGSNTEAFFGQGTRLTVV.

The rearrangement joins TRBV10-3 to TRBJ2-7, with D possibly being TRBD1 (6 bases). V was clipped by 8 bases and J by 3 bases, with 17 bases between them. CDR1 is ENHRY and CDR2 is SYGVKD in the germline V gene. CDR3 size: 14 residues. The CDR3 sequence is CAIGDAGRGYEQYF. The CDR3, as DNA: TGTGCCATCGGGGACGCGGGCAGGGGCTACGAGCAGTACTTC.

V and J are TRBV9 and TRBJ1-2; 7 positions match TRBD1. This CDR3 comprises 14 residues. Per germline, CDR1 SGDLS and CDR2 YYNGEE. V lost 3 bases, J lost 3 bases, and 5 bases stayed unmatched. The CDR3 protein is CASSAGTVHYGYTF. The DNA of the CDR3 is TGTGCCAGCAGCGCCGGGACAGTTCACTATGGCTACACCTTC. Together with reference TRBV9 and TRBJ1-2, the CDR3 gives the full variable domain: DSGVTQTPKHLITATGQRVTLRCSPRSGDLSVYWYQQSLDQGLQFLIQYYNGEERAKGNILERFSAQQFPDLHSELNLSSLELGDSALYFCASSAGTVHYGYTFGSGTRLTVV.

This rearrangement joins TRBV5-1 to TRBJ2-7; 12 nucleotides match TRBD1. Germline CDR1 reads SGHRS; CDR2 reads YFSETQ. With V trimmed by 1 base and J by 11 bases, 7 bases remained unmatched. This CDR3 region has 14 residues. The CDR3 loop is CASSLHRDRGREYF. Here the CDR3 DNA reads TGCGCCAGCAGCTTGCACCGGGACAGGGGGCGGGAGTACTTC.

This clone was detected only a few times. V and J are TRBV7-8 and TRBJ2-5; D is possibly TRBD2 (5 bases). This CDR3 spans 16 amino acids. Germline CDR1 reads SGHVS; CDR2 reads FQNEAQ. Trimming cost V 5 bases and J 5 bases, with 21 bases left between them. The CDR3 loop reads CASSRREGLGLETQYF. Written as DNA, the CDR3 is TGTGCCAGCAGCCGCCGAGAGGGCCTTGGCCTGGAGACCCAGTACTTC.

The chain joins TRBV2 to TRBJ1-6; D is undetermined. CDR3 length: 14 residues. V was shortened by 7 bases and J by 7 bases, with 14 bases between the two germline ends. Germline loops: CDR1 SNHLY, CDR2 FYNNEI. CDR3 bases: TGTGCCAGCATGGTACAACAAGTCAATTCACCCCTCCACTTT. Translating gives CASMVQQVNSPLHF.

The chain employs TRBV5-4 and TRBJ1-2; D is ambiguous. Germline CDR1 SGHNT, CDR2 YYREEE (reference sequence). This CDR3 has 13 residues. The germline V and J ends were trimmed by 4 bases and 0 bases, with 7 bases remaining between them. The CDR3 is CASSPTPNYGYTF. CDR3 DNA sequence: TGTGCCAGCAGCCCGACACCTAACTATGGCTACACCTTC.

J is TRBJ1-4 and V is TRBV30; 9 nucleotides align to TRBD1. The CDR3 is made up of 15 amino acids. Germline V CDR1 and CDR2: GTSNPN, SVGIG (reference sequence). Unmatched junction bases numbered 9, after V lost 2 bases and J lost 8 bases. In DNA, the CDR3 is TGTGCCTGGAGTAAGCCGGGACAGGGCTGGGAAAAACTGTTTTTT. Protein product: CAWSKPGQGWEKLFF.

The chain carries TRBV6-2 or TRBV6-3 and TRBJ2-3, with TRBD1 as a possible D gene (5 bases). CDR3 size: 12 residues. Trimming cost V 5 bases and J 7 bases, with 10 bases left between them. The germline gives CDR1 MNHEY, CDR2 SVGEGT. Here the CDR3 reads CASSHGHNTQYF. The DNA for the CDR3 is TGTGCCAGCAGTCACGGACATAATACGCAGTATTTT.